The clone carrying this T cell receptor beta chain was seen just once. Its antigen is not identified. This table comes from immunoSEQ multiplex PCR, and its TCRdb copy is limited to in-frame clones, with some not included. The sample shows some 140,000 clones, approximately 90% of them seen only once. The data are from a study of T cell responses to AZD1222 COVID-19 vaccine. General study points: Only a handful of AZD1222 recipients were seropositive at baseline. The repertoires were collected only after the peak T cell response.

This CDR3 has 14 amino acids. The chain links TRBV21-1 to TRBJ1-1; the table's D call of TRBD1 was not tested on the DNA. TRBV21-1 counts as a pseudogene. This TCR was sampled from an adult in good health. The material was peripheral blood, obtained on day 0 of AZD1222 vaccination. CDR3 protein: CASSASGESTEAFF. The DNA for the CDR3 is TGTGCCAGCAGCGCCTCAGGGGAATCCACTGAAGCTTTCTTT.